These 28 T cell receptor beta chains were all obtained from the same sample, sequenced in a study of T cell responses to AZD1222 COVID-19 vaccine. This table comes from immunoSEQ multiplex PCR, and its TCRdb copy is limited to in-frame clones, with some not included. The sample has about 120,000 clones, approximately 85% seen once. This specimen was peripheral blood, taken on day 0 of MenACWY control vaccination. These receptors originate from an adult in good health.

The chain recombines TRBV5-4 with TRBJ2-6; D ambiguous. Germline loops: CDR1 SGHNT, CDR2 YYREEE (reference sequence). The CDR3 spans 15 residues. V shed 1 base and J shed 2 bases, with 7 bases lying between them. As DNA, the CDR3 is TGTGCCAGCAGCTTGCGCCACGCTGGGGCCAACGTCCTGACTTTC. It encodes CASSLRHAGANVLTF. The variable domain in full, completed from reference TRBV5-4 and TRBJ2-6, reads ETGVTQSPTHLIKTRGQQVTLRCSSQSGHNTVSWYQQALGQGPQFIFQYYREEENGRGNFPPRFSGLQFPNYSSELNVNALELDDSALYLCASSLRHAGANVLTFGAGSRLTVL.

This clone has only a few counts. This chain connects TRBV3-1 (or the pseudogene TRBV3-2) to TRBJ1-1; TRBD1 matches 8 bases. J gave up 5 bases and V 3 bases, and 8 bases lay outside the gene matches. Germline CDR1 LGHDT, CDR2 YNNKEL (reference sequence). This CDR3 has 15 amino acids. The CDR3, as DNA: TGTGCCAGCAGCCACCGAAGCAGGGGGCCAACTGAAGCTTTCTTT. Amino acid sequence: CASSHRSRGPTEAFF.

The genes are TRBV7-2 and TRBJ2-4; TRBD2 might be the D (6 bases). Per germline, CDR1 SGHTA and CDR2 FQGNSA. V was clipped by 5 bases and J by 0 bases, with 14 bases between them. The CDR3 sequence is 16 residues long. The CDR3 protein is CASSPGGPLAKNIQYF. The DNA for the CDR3 is TGTGCCAGCAGCCCCGGAGGGCCTCTAGCCAAAAACATTCAGTACTTC.

The chain uses TRBV5-1 and TRBJ2-3; D is perhaps TRBD2 (6 bases). The CDR3 totals 12 residues. Germline loops: CDR1 SGHRS, CDR2 YFSETQ. The V end lost 3 bases, the J end lost 8 bases, and 10 bases lay between the germline ends. Here the CDR3 DNA reads TGCGCCAGCAGCTCGGAGGGAGGTACGCAGTATTTT. This gives the protein CASSSEGGTQYF.

The J gene is TRBJ1-3, the V gene TRBV10-3, with D possibly matching TRBD1 (5 bases). CDR3 size: 15 residues. V was clipped by 6 bases and J by 0 bases, with 12 bases between them. The germline gives CDR1 ENHRY, CDR2 SYGVKD. CDR3 sequence reads: CAIRADSGSGNTIYF. CDR3 in DNA: TGTGCCATCAGAGCCGACAGTGGCTCTGGAAACACCATATATTTT.

This clone appeared a single time. The rearrangement joins TRBV5-1 to TRBJ2-7; 9 nucleotides line up with TRBD1. The J segment lost 4 bases and the V segment lost 5 bases, leaving 13 bases of the junction unmatched. Germline CDR1 is SGHRS and CDR2 is YFSETQ. This CDR3 comprises 16 residues. The chain's CDR3 is CASRTPGTGNRYEQYF. The CDR3 DNA reads TGCGCCAGCAGGACCCCCGGGACAGGGAATCGGTACGAGCAGTACTTC.

The V call is TRBV29-1, the J call TRBJ1-1; 7 bases are a match to TRBD1. Per the germline V gene, CDR1 is SQVTM and CDR2 is ANQGSEA. CDR3 length: 16 residues. Losses at the gene ends were 4 bases for V and 0 bases for J; bases not matched to a gene: 11. Here the CDR3 reads CSVVGDPGQMNTEAFF. The CDR3 region has the DNA TGCAGCGTTGTAGGGGACCCGGGACAGATGAACACTGAAGCTTTCTTT.

The gene calls are TRBV30 and TRBJ1-2; 12 bases line up with TRBD1. There are 15 residues in the CDR3. The germline gives CDR1 GTSNPN, CDR2 SVGIG (reference sequence). V lost 4 bases to trimming and J lost 8 bases; unmatched junction nucleotides: 11. CDR3 amino acids: CAWTPPGTGGSGYTF. The CDR3 coding sequence is TGTGCCTGGACTCCCCCGGGGACAGGGGGCTCCGGCTACACCTTC.

V gene TRBV6-5 combines with J gene TRBJ1-1; TRBD1 is a possible D gene (6 bases). CDR3 length equals 13 residues. Germline V lookup: CDR1 MNHEY, CDR2 SVGAGI. Between the trimmed V and J ends, which lost 8 bases and 0 bases, there was a span of 10 bases. The CDR3 loop reads CASLGGMNTEAFF. The CDR3 region has the DNA TGTGCCAGCCTTGGGGGCATGAACACTGAAGCTTTCTTT.

This chain connects TRBV29-1 to TRBJ2-5; D unclear. In germline, CDR1 is SQVTM, CDR2 ANQGSEA. CDR3 length: 10 residues. V was trimmed by 4 bases and J by 5 bases, leaving 5 bases between them. CDR3 sequence (DNA): TGCAGCGTTGTGGCGGAGACCCAGTACTTC. This sequence encodes CSVVAETQYF. Using reference TRBV29-1 and TRBJ2-5 for the parts outside the CDR3, the full variable domain is SAVISQKPSRDICQRGTSLTIQCQVDSQVTMMFWYRQQPGQSLTLIATANQGSEATYESGFVIDKFPISRPNLTFSTLTVSNMSPEDSSIYLCSVVAETQYFGPGTRLLVL.

The chain couples TRBV28 to TRBJ1-2; D remains unclear. The CDR3 has 12 amino acids. Looked up from germline, CDR1 is MDHEN and CDR2 is SYDVKM. Trimming removed 2 bases at V and 5 bases at J, with 6 bases between. CDR3 region: CASSLKTYGYTF. CDR3 coding DNA: TGTGCCAGCAGTTTAAAGACATATGGCTACACCTTC.

The chain joins TRBV27 to TRBJ1-2; possibly TRBD1 for D (5 bases). Germline CDR1 and CDR2: MNHEY and SMNVEV (reference sequence). V dropped 2 bases and J dropped 3 bases, with 7 bases sitting between them. CDR3 size: 13 residues. The CDR3 nucleotides read TGTGCCAGCAGTTTAGGGGGGTACTATGGCTACACCTTC. Translation: CASSLGGYYGYTF.

This rearrangement joins TRBV19 to TRBJ1-4, with D tentatively TRBD1 (6 bases). Germline CDR1 LNHDA, CDR2 SQIVND (reference sequence). CDR3 length: 15 amino acids. Trimming took off 5 bases at V and 5 bases at J, with 15 bases between the two ends. The CDR3 bases are TGTGCCAGTAGTTCCCGACAGGCTGGAAATGAAAAACTGTTTTTT. Encoded protein: CASSSRQAGNEKLFF. Full variable domain (remainder filled in from reference TRBV19 and TRBJ1-4): DGGITQSPKYLFRKEGQNVTLSCEQNLNHDAMYWYRQDPGQGLRLIYYSQIVNDFQKGDIAEGYSVSREKKESFPLTVTSAQKNPTAFYLCASSSRQAGNEKLFFGSGTQLSVL.

V is TRBV18 and J is TRBJ1-5, with D maybe TRBD1 (5 bases). The V and J ends lost 0 bases and 5 bases respectively, with 11 bases between them. There are 15 residues in the CDR3. Germline CDR1 and CDR2: KGHSH and LQKENI. CDR3 region: CASSPPGGSHQPQHF. The CDR3 DNA reads TGTGCCAGCTCACCACCGGGGGGGTCCCATCAGCCCCAGCATTTT. The entire variable domain, with the rest obtained from reference TRBV18 and TRBJ1-5, is as follows: NAGVMQNPRHLVRRRGQEARLRCSPMKGHSHVYWYRQLPEEGLKFMVYLQKENIIDESGMPKERFSAEFPKEGPSILRIQQVVRGDSAAYFCASSPPGGSHQPQHFGDGTRLSIL.

The CDR3 here is CASSRSTGTDTQYF. The CDR3, as DNA: TGTGCCAGCAGCCGTTCAACAGGGACAGATACGCAGTATTTT. The J gene is TRBJ2-3, the V gene TRBV6-5, with a weak D call TRBD1 (6 bases). CDR3 length: 14 residues. Trimming pared 6 bases from V and 3 bases from J, leaving 13 bases between. From germline, CDR1 is MNHEY and CDR2 SVGAGI.

The chain recombines TRBV4-2 with TRBJ2-2, with TRBD2 matching over 7 bases. Germline CDR1 LGHNA, CDR2 YNFKEQ. With 1 base clipped from V and 4 bases from J, the junction kept 12 bases outside the gene matches. The CDR3 is made up of 18 amino acids. CDR3 DNA sequence: TGTGCCAGCAGCCAAGCGACTTCGGGGAGGGAATTCACCGGGGAGCTGTTTTTT. It is translated as CASSQATSGREFTGELFF.

This clone was picked up one time. The rearrangement joins TRBV14 to TRBJ2-2; TRBD1 or TRBD2 may be the D gene (5 bases each). V lost 5 bases to trimming and J lost 3 bases, with 13 bases between them. Germline CDR1 and CDR2: SGHDN and FVKESK. The length of the CDR3 is 15 residues. The CDR3 coding sequence is TGTGCCAGCAGCGTGTACGGGGCGGACACCGGGGAGCTGTTTTTT. Translating gives CASSVYGADTGELFF. Supplemented by reference TRBV14 and TRBJ2-2, the full variable domain reads EAGVTQFPSHSVIEKGQTVTLRCDPISGHDNLYWYRRVMGKEIKFLLHFVKESKQDESGMPNNRFLAERTGGTYSTLKVQPAELEDSGVYFCASSVYGADTGELFFGEGSRLTVL.

The chain is built from TRBV6-5 and TRBJ1-1; D gene unclear. The ends were cut back, 7 bases at V and 1 base at J, with 13 bases in the middle. The CDR3 sequence is 14 residues long. Germline-derived CDR1 and CDR2 are MNHEY and SVGAGI. The CDR3 DNA is TGTGCCAGCACCAAACGGGGAGGGAACACTGAAGCTTTCTTT. Translating gives CASTKRGGNTEAFF.

The chain links TRBV6-5 to TRBJ2-2, with a weak D call TRBD1 (5 bases). Germline V gene data show CDR1 as MNHEY and CDR2 as SVGAGI. This CDR3 spans 13 amino acids. Trimming took off 6 bases at V and 3 bases at J, with 8 bases between the two ends. CDR3 bases: TGTGCCAGCAGACAGGTCTACACCGGGGAGCTGTTTTTT. Protein: CASRQVYTGELFF.

The V gene is TRBV6-6, the J gene TRBJ1-5; D might be TRBD1 (6 bases). The CDR3 has 15 amino acids. CDR1 is MNHNY and CDR2 is SVGAGI in the germline V gene (reference sequence). V dropped 7 bases and J dropped 5 bases, with 18 bases sitting between them. The CDR3 spells CASTKTGQRHQPQHF. The CDR3 DNA is TGTGCCAGCACTAAGACAGGCCAGCGTCATCAGCCCCAGCATTTT.

The chain employs TRBV9 and TRBJ2-3; possibly TRBD2 for D (6 bases). The CDR3 runs 17 residues. Deletions cut 0 bases from V and 1 base from J, with 15 bases between. In germline, CDR1 is SGDLS, CDR2 YYNGEE. The CDR3 bases are TGTGCCAGCAGCGTAGGGAGTGGGGCGGGGCGCACAGATACGCAGTATTTT. Its translation is CASSVGSGAGRTDTQYF.

Here the CDR3 reads CASSVGSRGETQYF. The CDR3, as DNA: TGTGCCAGCAGCGTAGGGTCGCGCGGGGAGACCCAGTACTTC. V gene TRBV9 combines with J gene TRBJ2-5, with D perhaps TRBD2 (5 bases). The CDR3 is made up of 14 amino acids. V shed 0 bases and J shed 5 bases, with 11 bases lying between them. The germline CDR1 and CDR2 sequences are SGDLS and YYNGEE.

The CDR3 nucleotides read TGTGCCAGCAGCCGAGGGGGGACAGACCAAACCGGTGGCTACACCTTC. Translated, it gives CASSRGGTDQTGGYTF. The genes are TRBV7-8 and TRBJ1-2; TRBD1 matches 7 bases. Germline values: CDR1 SGHVS, CDR2 FQNEAQ. V was pared by 5 bases and J by 7 bases, with 16 bases of the junction left unmatched. CDR3 size: 16 residues.

V gene TRBV7-9 combines with J gene TRBJ2-2; 12 positions agree with TRBD1. The germline gives CDR1 SEHNR, CDR2 FQNEAQ (reference sequence). CDR3 length: 16 residues. The V gene end was trimmed by 3 bases and the J gene end by 6 bases; junction bases not matched to a gene: 5. In DNA, the CDR3 is TGTGCCAGCAGCTTCCGGGACAGGGGGCGCGCCGGGGAGCTGTTTTTT. Protein sequence: CASSFRDRGRAGELFF.

The V and J genes are TRBV4-1 and TRBJ1-5; TRBD1 matches at 7 bases. Germline V gene lookup returns CDR1 MGHRA and CDR2 YSYEKL. J gave up 0 bases and V 1 base, and 6 bases lay outside the gene matches. This CDR3 comprises 17 residues. CDR3 sequence reads: CASSQAGQAYSNQPQHF. The DNA of the CDR3 is TGCGCCAGCAGCCAAGCCGGACAGGCTTATAGCAATCAGCCCCAGCATTTT.

V usage is TRBV28 and J usage is TRBJ2-2; D not certain. This CDR3 spans 13 amino acids. The V gene's germline CDR1 is MDHEN and CDR2 SYDVKM. Trimming shortened V by 7 bases and J by 2 bases, and 8 bases separated the two germline ends. The CDR3 loop is CASNRHNTGELFF. In nucleotides, the CDR3 is TGTGCCAGCAATCGACACAACACCGGGGAGCTGTTTTTT.

This clone was detected a few times. The genes are TRBV28 and TRBJ1-5; D not resolved. V was shortened by 2 bases and J by 0 bases, with 17 bases between the two germline ends. Looked up from germline, CDR1 is MDHEN and CDR2 is SYDVKM. CDR3 length equals 18 residues. The CDR3 loop is CASSLGSTPRYSNQPQHF. As DNA, the CDR3 is TGTGCCAGCAGTTTAGGTTCGACCCCCAGATATAGCAATCAGCCCCAGCATTTT.

This chain links TRBV4-2 with TRBJ1-5; 8 bases are a match to TRBD1. Germline lookup yields CDR1 LGHNA and CDR2 YNFKEQ. The CDR3 has 16 residues. V was pared by 0 bases and J by 6 bases, with 7 bases of the junction left unmatched. The CDR3 DNA is TGTGCCAGCAGCCAAGATATCCAGGACAGGGCTCAGCCCCAGCATTTT. Translation: CASSQDIQDRAQPQHF.